One sample yielded the 8 T cell receptor beta chains listed below, sequenced in a study of metastatic and nonmetastatic thyroid tumors. TCRdb re-clonotyped the PCR reads through MiXCR. The sample has approximately 22,000 clones; about a sixth are singletons. Treatment of any kind had been given to no patient before thyroid surgery. Material for sequencing was tumor tissue. These receptors were collected from a female donor with papillary thyroid cancer or a benign thyroid nodule (not recorded which). Some clones in this sample may be carry-over from other donors' samples.

This clone was found many times. The chain joins TRBV27 to TRBJ2-1; 10 bases line up with TRBD1. The ends lost 3 bases at V and 7 bases at J; junction bases unmatched: 6. The CDR3 has 15 residues. CDR1 and CDR2 from the germline V gene are MNHEY and SMNVEV (reference sequence). The CDR3 spells CASSLQTGGKNEQFF. The CDR3 coding sequence is TGTGCCAGCAGTTTGCAGACAGGGGGCAAGAATGAGCAGTTCTTC.

This clone was observed a handful of times. One end of the junction is discordant with germline, which a read error may explain. The chain carries TRBV19 and TRBJ1-3; D remains unclear. This CDR3 spans 12 amino acids. Germline loops: CDR1 LNHDA, CDR2 SQIVND (reference sequence). Here the CDR3 DNA reads TGTGCCAGCGGAAGGAAAGTACATGGGCTCGAATTT. Translating it yields CASGRKVHGLEF.

This chain connects TRBV5-6 to TRBJ2-1; TRBD1 matches at 7 bases. The germline V gene encodes CDR1 SGHDT and CDR2 YYEEEE. This CDR3 is built from 18 residues. Trimming took 6 bases from V and 6 from J; bases not matched to a gene: 21. The CDR3 loop is CASIRSRVGSWTGNEQFF. For the CDR3, the DNA is TGTGCCAGCATCCGCTCAAGGGTAGGTAGCTGGACAGGCAATGAGCAGTTCTTC.

In this sample, this clone turned up many times. The chain uses TRBV5-6 and TRBJ1-2; a possible D gene is TRBD1 (6 bases). Trimming removed 0 bases at V and 4 bases at J, with 16 bases between. The CDR3 has 16 amino acids. Germline CDR1 SGHDT, CDR2 YYEEEE. In DNA, the CDR3 is TGTGCCAGCAGCTTGGCCATCACAGGGTCCCGCTATGGCTACACCTTC. This translates into CASSLAITGSRYGYTF.

The J gene is TRBJ1-2, the V gene TRBV5-1, with D perhaps TRBD1 (6 bases). The V end lost 0 bases, the J end lost 4 bases, and 16 bases lay between the germline ends. This CDR3 spans 16 amino acids. Germline V gene lookup returns CDR1 SGHRS and CDR2 YFSETQ. The CDR3 DNA reads as TGCGCCAGCAGCTTGGGGGGGGGCGAGACTCTCTATGGCTACACCTTC. Its translation: CASSLGGGETLYGYTF.

In this sample, this clone turned up many times. The V call is TRBV20-1, the J call TRBJ2-2; D is uncertain. Trimming removed 2 bases from V and 0 bases from J, with 7 bases in between. The CDR3 runs to 14 residues. In germline, CDR1 is DFQATT, CDR2 SNEGSKA (reference sequence). CDR3 bases: TGCAGTGCTAGATGGGCCCCGAACACCGGGGAGCTGTTTTTT. Residues: CSARWAPNTGELFF.

This clone showed up many times. This chain links TRBV7-9 with TRBJ2-5, with D perhaps matching TRBD1 or TRBD2 (5 bases each). The CDR3 spans 15 residues. Germline V lookup: CDR1 SEHNR, CDR2 FQNEAQ (reference sequence). The V gene lost 5 bases and the J gene lost 2 bases, with 15 bases spanning the gap. CDR3 bases: TGTGCCAGCAGCGATGGGACCTTTTTGCAAGAGACCCAGTACTTC. It encodes CASSDGTFLQETQYF.

This clone was detected ten times or more. The V gene is TRBV20-1, the J gene TRBJ2-7; possibly TRBD1 for D (5 bases). Trimming took off 5 bases at V and 3 bases at J, with 11 bases between the two ends. The CDR3 is 12 amino acids. CDR1 is DFQATT, CDR2 SNEGSKA, per germline (reference sequence). The CDR3 is CSAPDMLYEQYF. Here the CDR3 DNA reads TGCAGTGCTCCGGACATGCTCTACGAGCAGTACTTC.